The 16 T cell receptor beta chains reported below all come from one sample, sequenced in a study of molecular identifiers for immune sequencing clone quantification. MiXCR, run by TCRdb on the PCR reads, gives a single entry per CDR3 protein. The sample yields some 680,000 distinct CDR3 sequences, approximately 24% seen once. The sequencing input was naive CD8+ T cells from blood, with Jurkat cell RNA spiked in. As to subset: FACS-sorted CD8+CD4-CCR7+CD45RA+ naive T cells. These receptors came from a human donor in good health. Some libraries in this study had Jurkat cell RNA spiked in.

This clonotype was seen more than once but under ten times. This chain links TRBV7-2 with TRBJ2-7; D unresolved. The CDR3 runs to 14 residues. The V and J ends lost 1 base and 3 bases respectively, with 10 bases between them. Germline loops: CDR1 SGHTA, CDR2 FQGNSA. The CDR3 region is CASSLVPGFYEQYF. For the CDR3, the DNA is TGTGCCAGCAGCTTAGTGCCGGGTTTCTACGAGCAGTACTTC.

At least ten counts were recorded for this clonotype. CDR3 coding DNA: TGTGCCAGCAGCTTATGGAGTAGGACTAGCGGGAGTTTCGGAGAGACCCAGTACTTC. Its protein product is CASSLWSRTSGSFGETQYF. The chain couples TRBV7-3 to TRBJ2-5; 13 nucleotides align to TRBD2. Germline CDR1 is SGHTA and CDR2 is FQGTGA. Losses at the gene ends were 2 bases for V and 4 bases for J; bases not matched to a gene: 13. The CDR3 covers 19 residues.

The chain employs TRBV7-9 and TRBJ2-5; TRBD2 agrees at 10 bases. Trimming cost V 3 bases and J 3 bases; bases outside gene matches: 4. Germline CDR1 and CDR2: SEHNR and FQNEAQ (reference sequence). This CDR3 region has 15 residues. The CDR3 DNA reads TGTGCCAGCAGCTTTGACACTAGCGGGGAAGAGACCCAGTACTTC. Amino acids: CASSFDTSGEETQYF.

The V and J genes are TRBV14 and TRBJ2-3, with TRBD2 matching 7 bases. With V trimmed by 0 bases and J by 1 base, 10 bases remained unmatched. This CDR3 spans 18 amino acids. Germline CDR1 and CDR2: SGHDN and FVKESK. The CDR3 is CASSQDFVREPCTDTQYF. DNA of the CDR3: TGTGCCAGCAGCCAAGATTTTGTGCGGGAGCCGTGCACAGATACGCAGTATTTT.

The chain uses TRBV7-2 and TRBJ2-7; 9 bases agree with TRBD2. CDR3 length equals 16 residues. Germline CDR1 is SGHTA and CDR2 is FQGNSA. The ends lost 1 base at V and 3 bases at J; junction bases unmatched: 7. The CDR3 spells CASSLEALAGNYEQYF. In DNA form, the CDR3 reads TGTGCCAGCAGCTTAGAAGCGCTAGCGGGAAACTACGAGCAGTACTTC.

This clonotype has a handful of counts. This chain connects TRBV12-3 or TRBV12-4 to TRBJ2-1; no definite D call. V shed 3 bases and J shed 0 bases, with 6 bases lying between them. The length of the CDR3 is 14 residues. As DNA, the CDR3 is TGTGCCAGCAGTTTGACTGACTCCTACAATGAGCAGTTCTTC. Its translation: CASSLTDSYNEQFF.

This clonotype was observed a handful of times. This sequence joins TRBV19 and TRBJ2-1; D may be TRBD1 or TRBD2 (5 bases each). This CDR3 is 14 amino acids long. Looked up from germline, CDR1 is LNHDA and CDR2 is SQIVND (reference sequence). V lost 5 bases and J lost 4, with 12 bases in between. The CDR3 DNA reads TGTGCCAGTAGTCCGGGACGGCAGTACAATGAGCAGTTCTTC. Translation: CASSPGRQYNEQFF. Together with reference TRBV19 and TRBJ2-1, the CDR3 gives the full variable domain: DGGITQSPKYLFRKEGQNVTLSCEQNLNHDAMYWYRQDPGQGLRLIYYSQIVNDFQKGDIAEGYSVSREKKESFPLTVTSAQKNPTAFYLCASSPGRQYNEQFFGPGTRLTVL.

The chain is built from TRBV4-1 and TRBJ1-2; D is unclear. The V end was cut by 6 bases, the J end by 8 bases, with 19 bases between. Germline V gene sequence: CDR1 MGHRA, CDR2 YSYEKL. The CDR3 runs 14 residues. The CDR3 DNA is TGCGCCAGCAGTCAAAAAGGTGAGAGCGAAGGCTACACCTTC. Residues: CASSQKGESEGYTF.

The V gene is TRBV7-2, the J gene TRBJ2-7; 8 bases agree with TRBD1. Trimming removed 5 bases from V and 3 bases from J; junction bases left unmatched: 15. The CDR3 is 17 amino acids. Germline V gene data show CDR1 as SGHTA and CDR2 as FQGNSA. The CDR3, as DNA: TGTGCCAGCAGCGTAGGGGATTCAGGGGGCTTGGGCTACGAGCAGTACTTC. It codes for CASSVGDSGGLGYEQYF.

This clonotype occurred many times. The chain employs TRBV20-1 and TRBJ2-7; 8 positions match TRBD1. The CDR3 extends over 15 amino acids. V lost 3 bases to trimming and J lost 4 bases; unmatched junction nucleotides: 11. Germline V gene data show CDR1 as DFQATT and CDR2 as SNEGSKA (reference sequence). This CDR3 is CSASQSGTGLYEQYF. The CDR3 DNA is TGCAGTGCTAGCCAATCCGGGACAGGTTTATACGAGCAGTACTTC.

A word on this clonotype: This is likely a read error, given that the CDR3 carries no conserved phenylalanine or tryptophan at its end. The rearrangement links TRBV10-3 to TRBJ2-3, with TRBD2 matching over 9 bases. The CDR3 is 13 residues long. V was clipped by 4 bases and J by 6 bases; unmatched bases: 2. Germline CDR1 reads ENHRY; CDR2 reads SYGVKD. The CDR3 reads CAISGGLADTQYL. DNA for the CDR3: TGTGCCATCAGTGGGGGACTAGCCGATACGCAGTATCTT.

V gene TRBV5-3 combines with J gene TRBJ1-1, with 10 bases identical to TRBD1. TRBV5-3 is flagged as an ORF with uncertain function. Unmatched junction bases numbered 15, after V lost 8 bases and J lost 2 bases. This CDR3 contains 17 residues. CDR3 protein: CASSIGTGVGENTEAFF. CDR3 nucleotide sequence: TGTGCCAGCAGCATAGGGACAGGGGTTGGGGAAAACACTGAAGCTTTCTTT.

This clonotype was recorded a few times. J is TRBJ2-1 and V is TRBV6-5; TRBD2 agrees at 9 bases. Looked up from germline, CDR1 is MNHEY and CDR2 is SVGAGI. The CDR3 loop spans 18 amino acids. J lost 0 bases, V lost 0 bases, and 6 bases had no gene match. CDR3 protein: CASSYSAGGPYSYNEQFF. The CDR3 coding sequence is TGTGCCAGCAGTTACTCAGCGGGAGGACCCTACTCCTACAATGAGCAGTTCTTC.

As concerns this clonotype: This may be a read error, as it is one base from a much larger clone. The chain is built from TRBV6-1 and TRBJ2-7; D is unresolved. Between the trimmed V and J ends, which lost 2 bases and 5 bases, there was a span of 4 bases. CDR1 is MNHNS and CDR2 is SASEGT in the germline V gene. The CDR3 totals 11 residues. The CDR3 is CASSERHEQYF. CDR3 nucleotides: TGTGCCAGCAGTGAAAGGCACGAGCAGTACTTC.

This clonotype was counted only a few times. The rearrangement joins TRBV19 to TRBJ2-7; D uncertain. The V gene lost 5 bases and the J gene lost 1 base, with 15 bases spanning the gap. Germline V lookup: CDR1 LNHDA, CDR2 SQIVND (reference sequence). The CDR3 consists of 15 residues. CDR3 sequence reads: CASSARQGYSYEQYF. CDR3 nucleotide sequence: TGTGCCAGTAGTGCCAGACAAGGGTATTCCTACGAGCAGTACTTC.

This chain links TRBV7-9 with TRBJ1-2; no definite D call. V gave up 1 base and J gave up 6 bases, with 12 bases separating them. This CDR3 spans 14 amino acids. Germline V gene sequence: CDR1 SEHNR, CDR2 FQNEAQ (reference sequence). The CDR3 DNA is TGTGCCAGCAGCTTAGTATCAGGAGTGGATGGCTACACCTTC. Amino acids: CASSLVSGVDGYTF. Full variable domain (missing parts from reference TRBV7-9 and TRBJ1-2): DTGVSQNPRHKITKRGQNVTFRCDPISEHNRLYWYRQTLGQGPEFLTYFQNEAQLEKSRLLSDRFSAERPKGSFSTLEIQRTEQGDSAMYLCASSLVSGVDGYTFGSGTRLTVV.